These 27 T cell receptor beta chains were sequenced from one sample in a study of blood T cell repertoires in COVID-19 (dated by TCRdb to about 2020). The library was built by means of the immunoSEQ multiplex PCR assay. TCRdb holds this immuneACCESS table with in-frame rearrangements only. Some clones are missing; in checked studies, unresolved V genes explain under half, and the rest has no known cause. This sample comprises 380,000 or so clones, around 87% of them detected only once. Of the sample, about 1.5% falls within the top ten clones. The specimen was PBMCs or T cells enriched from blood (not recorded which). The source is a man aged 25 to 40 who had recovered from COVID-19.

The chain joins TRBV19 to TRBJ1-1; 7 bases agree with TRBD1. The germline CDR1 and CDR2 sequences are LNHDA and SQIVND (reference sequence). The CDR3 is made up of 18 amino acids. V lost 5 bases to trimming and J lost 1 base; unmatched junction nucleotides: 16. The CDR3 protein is CASSPGQRMRAENTEAFF. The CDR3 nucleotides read TGTGCCAGTAGTCCGGGACAGCGGATGAGGGCAGAGAACACTGAAGCTTTCTTT.

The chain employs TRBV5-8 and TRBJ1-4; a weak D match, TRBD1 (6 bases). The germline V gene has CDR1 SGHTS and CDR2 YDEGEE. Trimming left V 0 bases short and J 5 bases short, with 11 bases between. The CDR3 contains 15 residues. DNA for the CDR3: TGTGCCAGCAGCTTGGGTTCAGGGACAAATGAAAAACTGTTTTTT. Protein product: CASSLGSGTNEKLFF.

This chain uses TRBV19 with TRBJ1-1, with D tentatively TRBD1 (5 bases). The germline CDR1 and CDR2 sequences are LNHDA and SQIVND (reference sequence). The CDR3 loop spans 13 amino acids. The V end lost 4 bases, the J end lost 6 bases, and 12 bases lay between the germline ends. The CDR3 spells CASSKRDFAEAFF. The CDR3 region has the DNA TGTGCCAGTAGTAAACGGGACTTCGCTGAAGCTTTCTTT.

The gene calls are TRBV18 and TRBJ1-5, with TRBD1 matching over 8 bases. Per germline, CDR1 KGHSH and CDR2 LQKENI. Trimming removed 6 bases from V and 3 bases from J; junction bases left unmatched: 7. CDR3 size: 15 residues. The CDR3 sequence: CASSTQTGANQPQHF. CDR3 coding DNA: TGTGCCAGCTCGACTCAGACAGGGGCCAATCAGCCCCAGCATTTT.

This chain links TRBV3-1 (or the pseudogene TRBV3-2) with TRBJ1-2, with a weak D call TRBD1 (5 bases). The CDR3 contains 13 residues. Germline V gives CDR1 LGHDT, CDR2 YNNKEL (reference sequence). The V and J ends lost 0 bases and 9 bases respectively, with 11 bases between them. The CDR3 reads CASSQEMGGRYTF. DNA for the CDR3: TGTGCCAGCAGCCAAGAGATGGGGGGACGCTACACCTTC.

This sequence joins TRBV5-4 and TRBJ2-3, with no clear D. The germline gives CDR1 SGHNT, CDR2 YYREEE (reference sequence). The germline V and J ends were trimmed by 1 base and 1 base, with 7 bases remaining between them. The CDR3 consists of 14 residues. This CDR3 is CASSLRGGTDTQYF. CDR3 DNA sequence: TGTGCCAGCAGCTTGCGAGGCGGCACAGATACGCAGTATTTT.

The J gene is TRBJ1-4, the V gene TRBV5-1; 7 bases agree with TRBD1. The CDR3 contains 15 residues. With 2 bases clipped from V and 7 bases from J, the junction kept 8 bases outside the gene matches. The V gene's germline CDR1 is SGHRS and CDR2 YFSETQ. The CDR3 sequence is CASSLEGQIGEKLFF. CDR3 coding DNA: TGCGCCAGCAGCTTAGAGGGACAGATCGGTGAAAAACTGTTTTTT. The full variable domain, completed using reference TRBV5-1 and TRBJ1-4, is KAGVTQTPRYLIKTRGQQVTLSCSPISGHRSVSWYQQTPGQGLQFLFEYFSETQRNKGNFPGRFSGRQFSNSRSEMNVSTLELGDSALYLCASSLEGQIGEKLFFGSGTQLSVL.

CDR3 nucleotides: TGTGCCAGTAGTAAGGCCCTTGTAGCGGACGAGCAGTACTTC. It is translated as CASSKALVADEQYF. The V call is TRBV19, the J call TRBJ2-7; TRBD2 is a possible D gene (6 bases). The CDR3 has 14 residues. Per germline, CDR1 LNHDA and CDR2 SQIVND (reference sequence). V was trimmed by 4 bases and J by 5 bases, leaving 15 bases between them.

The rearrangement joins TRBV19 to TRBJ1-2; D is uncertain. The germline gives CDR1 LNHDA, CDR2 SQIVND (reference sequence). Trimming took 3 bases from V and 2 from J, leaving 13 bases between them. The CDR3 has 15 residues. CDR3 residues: CASSISVLTNYGYTF. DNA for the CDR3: TGTGCCAGTAGTATTTCAGTGCTTACAAACTATGGCTACACCTTC.

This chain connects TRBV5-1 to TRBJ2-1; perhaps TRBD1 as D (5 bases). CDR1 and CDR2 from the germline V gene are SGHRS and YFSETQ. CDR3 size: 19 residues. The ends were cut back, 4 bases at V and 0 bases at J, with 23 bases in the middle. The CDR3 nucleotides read TGCGCCAGCAGCATGATGAACAGGCGGACCAGTAGCTCCTACAATGAGCAGTTCTTC. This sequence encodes CASSMMNRRTSSSYNEQFF.

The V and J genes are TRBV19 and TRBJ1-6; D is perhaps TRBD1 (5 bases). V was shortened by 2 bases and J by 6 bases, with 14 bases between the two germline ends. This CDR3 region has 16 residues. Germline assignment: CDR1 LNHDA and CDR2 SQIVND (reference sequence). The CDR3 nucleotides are TGTGCCAGTAGTATAACGGGGCGGGGGGTTAATTCACCCCTCCACTTT. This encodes CASSITGRGVNSPLHF.

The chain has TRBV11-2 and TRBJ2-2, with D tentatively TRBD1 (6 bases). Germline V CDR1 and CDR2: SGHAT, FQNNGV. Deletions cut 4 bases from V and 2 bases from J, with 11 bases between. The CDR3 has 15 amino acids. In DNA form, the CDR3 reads TGTGCCAGCAGCTCGTACAGGGTTAACACCGGGGAGCTGTTTTTT. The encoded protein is CASSSYRVNTGELFF.

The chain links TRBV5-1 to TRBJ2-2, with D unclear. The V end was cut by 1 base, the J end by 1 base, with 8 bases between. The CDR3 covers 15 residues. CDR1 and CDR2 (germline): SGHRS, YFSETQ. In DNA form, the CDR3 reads TGCGCCAGCAGCTTGTTGGCAGGGAACACCGGGGAGCTGTTTTTT. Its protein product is CASSLLAGNTGELFF.

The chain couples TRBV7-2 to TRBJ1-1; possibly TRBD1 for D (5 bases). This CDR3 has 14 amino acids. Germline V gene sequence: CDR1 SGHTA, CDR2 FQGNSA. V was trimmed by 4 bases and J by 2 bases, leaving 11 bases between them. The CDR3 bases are TGTGCCAGCAGCTCACAGGCGCTTAACACTGAAGCTTTCTTT. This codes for CASSSQALNTEAFF.

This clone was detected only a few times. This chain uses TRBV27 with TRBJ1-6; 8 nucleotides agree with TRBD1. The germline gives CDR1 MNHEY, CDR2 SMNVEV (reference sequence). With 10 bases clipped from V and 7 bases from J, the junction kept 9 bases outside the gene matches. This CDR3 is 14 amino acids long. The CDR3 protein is CATRTGNENSPLHF. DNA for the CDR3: TGTGCCACCCGGACAGGGAATGAAAATTCACCCCTCCACTTT.

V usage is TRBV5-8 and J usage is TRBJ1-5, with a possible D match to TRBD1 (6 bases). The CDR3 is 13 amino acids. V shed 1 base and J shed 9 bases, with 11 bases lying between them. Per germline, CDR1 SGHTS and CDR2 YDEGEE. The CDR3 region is CASSLQGRGPQHF. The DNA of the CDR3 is TGTGCCAGCAGCTTGCAGGGGAGGGGGCCCCAGCATTTT.

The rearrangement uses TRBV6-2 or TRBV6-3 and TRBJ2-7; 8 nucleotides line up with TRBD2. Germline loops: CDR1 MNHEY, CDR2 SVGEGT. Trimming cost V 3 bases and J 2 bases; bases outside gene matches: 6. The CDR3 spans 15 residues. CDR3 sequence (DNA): TGTGCCAGCAGTTATCAACTAGCGGCCACCTACGAGCAGTACTTC. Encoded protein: CASSYQLAATYEQYF.

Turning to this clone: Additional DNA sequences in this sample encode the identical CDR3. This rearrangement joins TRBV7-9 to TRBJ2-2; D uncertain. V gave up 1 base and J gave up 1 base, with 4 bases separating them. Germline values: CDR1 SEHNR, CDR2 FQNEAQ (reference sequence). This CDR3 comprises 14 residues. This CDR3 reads CASSLGGNTGELFF. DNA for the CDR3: TGTGCCAGCAGCTTAGGAGGGAACACCGGGGAGCTGTTTTTT.

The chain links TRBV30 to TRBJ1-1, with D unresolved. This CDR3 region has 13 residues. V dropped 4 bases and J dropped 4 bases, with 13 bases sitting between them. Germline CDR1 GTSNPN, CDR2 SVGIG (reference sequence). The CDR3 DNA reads TGTGCCTGGAACCCGGGGTCTACCACTGAAGCTTTCTTT. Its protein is CAWNPGSTTEAFF.

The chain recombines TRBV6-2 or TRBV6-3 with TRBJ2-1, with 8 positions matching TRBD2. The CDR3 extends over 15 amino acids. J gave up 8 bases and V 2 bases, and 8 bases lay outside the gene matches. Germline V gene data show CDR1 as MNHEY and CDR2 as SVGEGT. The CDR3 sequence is CASSYGLAGFYEQFF. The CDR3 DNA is TGTGCCAGCAGTTACGGCCTAGCGGGTTTCTATGAGCAGTTCTTC.

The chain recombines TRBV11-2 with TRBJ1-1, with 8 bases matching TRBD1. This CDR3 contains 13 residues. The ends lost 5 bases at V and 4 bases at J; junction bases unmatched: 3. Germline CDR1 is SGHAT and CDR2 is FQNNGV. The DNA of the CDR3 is TGTGCCAGCAGCCTTACAGGGGGCACTGAAGCTTTCTTT. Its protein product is CASSLTGGTEAFF.

CDR3 protein: CSVDALSADSNYGYTF. DNA of the CDR3: TGCAGCGTTGATGCCTTATCAGCGGACTCTAACTATGGCTACACCTTC. The V gene is TRBV29-1, the J gene TRBJ1-2; D is unresolved. Germline V gene sequence: CDR1 SQVTM, CDR2 ANQGSEA. The CDR3 is 16 residues long. Trimming shortened V by 3 bases and J by 0 bases, and 17 bases separated the two germline ends.

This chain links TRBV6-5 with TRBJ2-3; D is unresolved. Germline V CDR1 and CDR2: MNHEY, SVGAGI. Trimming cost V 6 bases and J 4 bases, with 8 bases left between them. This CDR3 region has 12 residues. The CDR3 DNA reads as TGTGCCAGCAGCGGGTCCTCAGATACGCAGTATTTT. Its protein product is CASSGSSDTQYF.

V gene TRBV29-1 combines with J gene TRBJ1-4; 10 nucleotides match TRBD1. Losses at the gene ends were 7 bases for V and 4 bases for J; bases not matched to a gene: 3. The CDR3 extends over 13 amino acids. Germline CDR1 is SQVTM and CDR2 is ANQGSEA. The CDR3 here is CSAGQGNNEKLFF. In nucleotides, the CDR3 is TGCAGCGCGGGACAGGGGAATAATGAAAAACTGTTTTTT.

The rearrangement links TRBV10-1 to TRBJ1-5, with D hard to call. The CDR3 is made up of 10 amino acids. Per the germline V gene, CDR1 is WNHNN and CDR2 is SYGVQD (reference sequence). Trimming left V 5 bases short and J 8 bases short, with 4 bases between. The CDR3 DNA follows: TGCGCCAGCAGTCTAAAGCCCCAGCATTTT. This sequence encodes CASSLKPQHF.

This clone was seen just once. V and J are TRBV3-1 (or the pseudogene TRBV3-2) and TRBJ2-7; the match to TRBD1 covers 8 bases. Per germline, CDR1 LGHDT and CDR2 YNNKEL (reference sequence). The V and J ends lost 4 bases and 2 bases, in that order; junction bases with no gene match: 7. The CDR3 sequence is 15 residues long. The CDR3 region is CASSPGQGSTYEQYF. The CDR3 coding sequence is TGTGCCAGCAGCCCAGGACAGGGAAGCACCTACGAGCAGTACTTC.

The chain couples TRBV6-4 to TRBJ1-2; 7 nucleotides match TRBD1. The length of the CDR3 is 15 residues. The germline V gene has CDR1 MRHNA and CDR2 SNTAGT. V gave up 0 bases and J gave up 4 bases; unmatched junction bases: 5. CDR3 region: CASSDSEGAGYGYTF. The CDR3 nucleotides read TGTGCCAGCAGTGACTCGGAGGGGGCTGGCTATGGCTACACCTTC.